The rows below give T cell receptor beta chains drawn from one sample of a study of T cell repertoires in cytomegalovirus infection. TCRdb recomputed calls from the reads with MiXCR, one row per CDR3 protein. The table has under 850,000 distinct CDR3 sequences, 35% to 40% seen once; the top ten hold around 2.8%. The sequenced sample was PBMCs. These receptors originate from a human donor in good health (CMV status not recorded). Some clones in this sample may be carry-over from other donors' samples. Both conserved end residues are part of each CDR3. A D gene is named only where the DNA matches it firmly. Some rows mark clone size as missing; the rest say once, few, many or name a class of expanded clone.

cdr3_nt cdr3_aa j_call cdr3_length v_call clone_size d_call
TGTGCCAGCAGCGGAGTTAACCTACGGGATCAGCCCCAGCATTTT CASSGVNLRDQPQHF TRBJ1-5 15 TRBV2 NA NA
TGTGCCAGTAGTCTAGATGTAACCGGGACGAAATTCTTC CASSLDVTGTKFF TRBJ2-1 13 TRBV19 NA NA
TGTGCCAGTGGGGACGGGTTCTCCGATCAGCCCCAGCATTTT CASGDGFSDQPQHF TRBJ1-5 14 TRBV19 few NA
TGCGCCAGCAGCCGTCAGACAGGGCAACAGCCCCAGCATTTT CASSRQTGQQPQHF TRBJ1-5 14 TRBV4-1 few TRBD1
TGTGCCAGCGACTCGGTAGCGGCGAGCTCCTACGAGCAGTACTTC CASDSVAASSYEQYF TRBJ2-7 15 TRBV7-9 NA NA
TGTGCCAGCAGCCCACCCAGACTAGCGGGACAAGAGACCCAGTACTTC CASSPPRLAGQETQYF TRBJ2-5 16 TRBV11-2 NA TRBD2
TGTGCCAGCAGTAAGACAGAAGATACGCAGTATTTT CASSKTEDTQYF TRBJ2-3 12 TRBV27 NA NA
TGTGCCAGCAGGGACGGGGGGCCGAACACCGGGGAGCTGTTTTTT CASRDGGPNTGELFF TRBJ2-2 15 TRBV28 few NA
TGTGCCAGCAGCTTTTTGGCGGGCACCGGGGAGCTGTTTTTT CASSFLAGTGELFF TRBJ2-2 14 TRBV5-4 NA NA
TGTGCCAGCTCCGGTGAAATAGCGGGAGCAAGGGAGCAGTTCTTC CASSGEIAGAREQFF TRBJ2-1 15 TRBV7-6 NA TRBD2
TGTGCCAGCAACCCATCGGCAGGGGAGACCCAGTACTTC CASNPSAGETQYF TRBJ2-5 13 TRBV2 NA NA
TGTGCCAGCAGCGGGTCCGGCTCTGGAAACACCATATATTTT CASSGSGSGNTIYF TRBJ1-3 14 TRBV9 NA NA
TGCAGTGCTCACCAGGGACAGGGTGTCATCCCAGCCAAAAACATTCAGTACTTC CSAHQGQGVIPAKNIQYF TRBJ2-4 18 TRBV20-1 NA TRBD1
TGTGCCAGCAGGGACAGGGTAGATGGCTACACCTTC CASRDRVDGYTF TRBJ1-2 12 TRBV6-1 few TRBD1
TGTGCCAGCAGTCCCGGGACTAGCGGGAGCAGAGAGCAGTTCTTC CASSPGTSGSREQFF TRBJ2-1 15 TRBV28 NA TRBD2
TGCAGTGCCCAGGGGGGAGGGAGCTCCTACGAGCAGTACTTC CSAQGGGSSYEQYF TRBJ2-7 14 TRBV20-1 few NA
TGTGCCAGCAGCCGATTAGCGGGGAGAGACAATGAGCAGTTCTTC CASSRLAGRDNEQFF TRBJ2-1 15 TRBV7-3 few TRBD2
TGTGCCAGCAGTCGAGGACTAGGGACTACAGATACGCAGTATTTT CASSRGLGTTDTQYF TRBJ2-3 15 TRBV27 few TRBD2
TGTGCCAGCAGTGACTTGGCAGGAGATGAAGCTTTCTTT CASSDLAGDEAFF TRBJ1-1 13 TRBV6-4 NA NA
TGTGCCAGCAGCCAAATTAGGGGGGGACAGTTCTATGGCTACACCTTC CASSQIRGGQFYGYTF TRBJ1-2 16 TRBV4-2 NA TRBD1
TGTGCCAGCAGCTTAGAGGGGGGCTACGAGCAGTACTTC CASSLEGGYEQYF TRBJ2-7 13 TRBV7-8 many NA
TGTGCCAGCAGGCTAGATAGCGGGAGTCGATCAGATACGCAGTATTTT CASRLDSGSRSDTQYF TRBJ2-3 16 TRBV6-2/TRBV6-3 NA TRBD2
TGTGCCAGCAGCCTACAGGAAATCAAAGAGACCCAGTACTTC CASSLQEIKETQYF TRBJ2-5 14 TRBV7-2 NA NA
TGTGCCAGCAGCTTACTAGCGGGGCCGAGGGATACGCAGTATTTT CASSLLAGPRDTQYF TRBJ2-3 15 TRBV7-2 few TRBD2
TGCAGCGTTGAACCGGGGACGAACTATGGCTACACCTTC CSVEPGTNYGYTF TRBJ1-2 13 TRBV29-1 few NA
TGTGCCAGCAGCGCGGTTAAAGGAAGGAATCAGCCCCAGCATTTT CASSAVKGRNQPQHF TRBJ1-5 15 TRBV28 NA NA